Listed below are T cell receptor beta chains from one sample, sequenced in a study of cytomegalovirus exposure and HLA in healthy donors. This table comes from immunoSEQ multiplex PCR, and its TCRdb copy is limited to in-frame clones, with some not included. Its table lists under 200,000 clones. The sample consisted of PBMCs. Every receptor here comes from a young man in good health and CMV-seronegative. CDR3s include the opening cysteine and the closing phenylalanine or tryptophan. D genes are given only for firm matches. Only some rows state a clone size, as once, few, many or a class for expanded clones.

clone size: NA
J gene: TRBJ1-5
V gene: TRBV6-1
D gene: NA
CDR3 protein: CASSVRDITYSNQPQHF
CDR3 DNA: TGTGCCAGCAGTGTCCGGGACATCACCTATAGCAATCAGCCCCAGCATTTT

clone size: NA
J gene: TRBJ2-5
V gene: TRBV29-1
D gene: TRBD1
CDR3 protein: CSAFPPGQGGETQYF
CDR3 DNA: TGCAGCGCCTTTCCACCGGGACAGGGGGGAGAGACCCAGTACTTC

clone size: NA
J gene: TRBJ2-1
V gene: TRBV7-3
D gene: TRBD1
CDR3 protein: CASSLTTGKYEQFF
CDR3 DNA: TGTGCCAGCAGCTTAACGACAGGGAAATACGAGCAGTTCTTC

clone size: NA
J gene: TRBJ2-7
V gene: TRBV28
D gene: NA
CDR3 protein: CASSPAAGLSYEQYF
CDR3 DNA: TGTGCCAGCAGTCCTGCTGCAGGGCTCTCCTACGAGCAGTACTTC

clone size: NA
J gene: TRBJ2-7
V gene: TRBV11-1
D gene: TRBD2
CDR3 protein: CASSPPSGLAGTYEQYF
CDR3 DNA: TGTGCCAGCAGCCCCCCGTCGGGACTAGCTGGTACCTACGAGCAGTACTTC

clone size: NA
J gene: TRBJ1-2
V gene: TRBV19
D gene: NA
CDR3 protein: CAGGGLGYGYTF
CDR3 DNA: TGTGCCGGCGGGGGGCTTGGCTATGGCTACACCTTC

clone size: NA
J gene: TRBJ2-1
V gene: TRBV18
D gene: TRBD2
CDR3 protein: CASSPISSGIANEQFF
CDR3 DNA: TGTGCCAGCTCACCAATATCTAGCGGGATTGCCAATGAGCAGTTCTTC

clone size: NA
J gene: TRBJ1-1
V gene: TRBV12-5
D gene: NA
CDR3 protein: CASAETRYGTEAFF
CDR3 DNA: TGTGCTAGTGCCGAGACTAGATATGGCACTGAAGCTTTCTTT

clone size: NA
J gene: TRBJ2-5
V gene: TRBV7-9
D gene: NA
CDR3 protein: CASSLPSETQYF
CDR3 DNA: TGTGCCAGCAGCTTACCCTCGGAGACCCAGTACTTC

clone size: NA
J gene: TRBJ2-7
V gene: TRBV18
D gene: NA
CDR3 protein: CASSPPSTTEQYF
CDR3 DNA: TGTGCCAGCTCACCACCGAGCACCACGGAGCAGTACTTC

clone size: NA
J gene: TRBJ2-1
V gene: TRBV29-1
D gene: TRBD2
CDR3 protein: CSVVVAGIHEQFF
CDR3 DNA: TGCAGCGTTGTGGTAGCGGGAATTCATGAGCAGTTCTTC

clone size: NA
J gene: TRBJ1-1
V gene: TRBV28
D gene: NA
CDR3 protein: CASTGVGHTEAFF
CDR3 DNA: TGTGCCAGCACGGGGGTGGGACACACTGAAGCTTTCTTT

clone size: NA
J gene: TRBJ2-2
V gene: TRBV11-3
D gene: NA
CDR3 protein: CASSLRGLADYTGELFF
CDR3 DNA: TGTGCCAGCAGCCTCAGGGGTCTAGCGGACTACACCGGGGAGCTGTTTTTT

clone size: NA
J gene: TRBJ2-7
V gene: TRBV5-6
D gene: TRBD2
CDR3 protein: CASSLSEREYEQYF
CDR3 DNA: TGTGCCAGCAGCTTGTCCGAGCGGGAATACGAGCAGTACTTC

clone size: NA
J gene: TRBJ2-2
V gene: TRBV5-1
D gene: NA
CDR3 protein: CASSFQGPYTGELFF
CDR3 DNA: TGCGCCAGCAGCTTCCAGGGGCCGTACACCGGGGAGCTGTTTTTT

clone size: NA
J gene: TRBJ2-7
V gene: TRBV4-3
D gene: NA
CDR3 protein: CASSQYIQPPYEQYF
CDR3 DNA: TGCGCCAGCAGCCAGTATATACAGCCTCCCTACGAGCAGTACTTC

clone size: NA
J gene: TRBJ2-7
V gene: TRBV5-1
D gene: NA
CDR3 protein: CASSTQGFYEQYF
CDR3 DNA: TGCGCCAGCAGTACACAGGGTTTTTACGAGCAGTACTTC

clone size: NA
J gene: TRBJ2-7
V gene: TRBV7-6
D gene: NA
CDR3 protein: CASSNPQGSREQYF
CDR3 DNA: TGTGCCAGCAGCAATCCCCAGGGGTCGAGGGAGCAGTACTTC

clone size: NA
J gene: TRBJ2-7
V gene: TRBV10-3
D gene: TRBD1
CDR3 protein: CAISDGGDRGSYEQYF
CDR3 DNA: TGTGCCATCAGTGACGGGGGGGACAGGGGCTCCTACGAGCAGTACTTC

clone size: NA
J gene: TRBJ2-3
V gene: TRBV2
D gene: TRBD1
CDR3 protein: CAGCRDRGTNTQYF
CDR3 DNA: TGTGCCGGCTGCCGGGACAGGGGGACAAATACGCAGTATTTT

clone size: NA
J gene: TRBJ2-5
V gene: TRBV5-5
D gene: NA
CDR3 protein: CASSLSTGVTIGKTQYF
CDR3 DNA: TGTGCCAGCAGCTTGTCGACGGGGGTTACTATCGGAAAGACCCAGTACTTC

clone size: NA
J gene: TRBJ1-1
V gene: TRBV29-1
D gene: NA
CDR3 protein: CSVAHRAEKDTEAFF
CDR3 DNA: TGCAGCGTTGCCCACAGGGCGGAAAAAGACACTGAAGCTTTCTTT

clone size: NA
J gene: TRBJ2-7
V gene: TRBV2
D gene: NA
CDR3 protein: CASSDNMVANYEQYF
CDR3 DNA: TGTGCCAGCAGTGATAATATGGTAGCGAACTACGAGCAGTACTTC

clone size: NA
J gene: TRBJ1-3
V gene: TRBV11-3
D gene: TRBD1
CDR3 protein: CASSLGTGDPLENTIYF
CDR3 DNA: TGTGCCAGCAGCTTAGGCACAGGGGACCCTCTGGAGAACACCATATATTTT

clone size: NA
J gene: TRBJ1-2
V gene: TRBV28
D gene: TRBD1
CDR3 protein: CASSPGGLNYGYTF
CDR3 DNA: TGTGCCAGCAGTCCAGGGGGCCTTAACTATGGCTACACCTTC

clone size: NA
J gene: TRBJ2-1
V gene: TRBV5-4
D gene: TRBD2
CDR3 protein: CASSSSPAGGGRNEQFF
CDR3 DNA: TGTGCCAGCAGCTCTTCTCCAGCGGGAGGGGGGCGGAATGAGCAGTTCTTC

clone size: NA
J gene: TRBJ2-3
V gene: TRBV7-2
D gene: TRBD2
CDR3 protein: CASSLWTSGRASTDTQYF
CDR3 DNA: TGTGCCAGCAGCTTATGGACTAGCGGGAGGGCCAGCACAGATACGCAGTATTTT

clone size: NA
J gene: TRBJ2-7
V gene: TRBV11-2
D gene: TRBD1
CDR3 protein: CASSLDRGETYEQYF
CDR3 DNA: TGTGCCAGCAGCCTGGACAGGGGAGAAACCTACGAGCAGTACTTC

clone size: NA
J gene: TRBJ2-7
V gene: TRBV11-2
D gene: NA
CDR3 protein: CASSLVVGGASSYEQYF
CDR3 DNA: TGTGCCAGCAGCTTAGTGGTAGGGGGAGCCTCCTCCTACGAGCAGTACTTC

clone size: NA
J gene: TRBJ1-1
V gene: TRBV19
D gene: NA
CDR3 protein: CASSIAGTAFF
CDR3 DNA: TGTGCCAGTAGTATAGCTGGGACTGCTTTCTTT

clone size: NA
J gene: TRBJ1-1
V gene: TRBV28
D gene: NA
CDR3 protein: CAGSSGDTEAFF
CDR3 DNA: TGTGCCGGCAGTTCGGGGGACACTGAAGCTTTCTTT

clone size: NA
J gene: TRBJ1-4
V gene: TRBV4-1
D gene: NA
CDR3 protein: CASSQDSSRGFNEKLFF
CDR3 DNA: TGCGCCAGCAGCCAAGATAGCAGTCGCGGGTTTAATGAAAAACTGTTTTTT

clone size: NA
J gene: TRBJ1-4
V gene: TRBV5-8
D gene: NA
CDR3 protein: CASSLGQRNEKLFF
CDR3 DNA: TGTGCCAGCAGCTTGGGACAGCGTAATGAAAAACTGTTTTTT

clone size: NA
J gene: TRBJ1-2
V gene: TRBV5-4
D gene: TRBD1
CDR3 protein: CASSADRGAYGYTF
CDR3 DNA: TGTGCCAGCAGCGCCGACAGGGGGGCTTATGGCTACACCTTC

clone size: NA
J gene: TRBJ1-5
V gene: TRBV7-2
D gene: NA
CDR3 protein: CASSPWTADQPQHF
CDR3 DNA: TGTGCCAGCAGCCCATGGACTGCAGATCAGCCCCAGCATTTT

clone size: NA
J gene: TRBJ1-1
V gene: TRBV6-1
D gene: TRBD1
CDR3 protein: CASSITGGTEAFF
CDR3 DNA: TGTGCCAGCAGCATCACAGGGGGCACTGAAGCTTTCTTT

clone size: NA
J gene: TRBJ2-1
V gene: TRBV5-1
D gene: TRBD2
CDR3 protein: CASRLSTSSSYNEQFF
CDR3 DNA: TGCGCCAGCAGACTTTCGACTAGCAGCTCCTACAATGAGCAGTTCTTC

clone size: NA
J gene: TRBJ2-4
V gene: TRBV7-9
D gene: NA
CDR3 protein: CASSYIPGLIDLAKNIQYF
CDR3 DNA: TGTGCCAGCAGCTATATTCCGGGACTTATAGATCTAGCCAAAAACATTCAGTACTTC

clone size: NA
J gene: TRBJ2-2
V gene: TRBV2
D gene: NA
CDR3 protein: CAVPREPPGNTGELFF
CDR3 DNA: TGTGCCGTCCCTCGGGAGCCCCCGGGTAACACCGGGGAGCTGTTTTTT

clone size: NA
J gene: TRBJ2-3
V gene: TRBV5-1
D gene: TRBD2
CDR3 protein: CASSLGLAGGPTDTQYF
CDR3 DNA: TGCGCCAGCAGCTTGGGACTAGCGGGAGGGCCAACAGATACGCAGTATTTT

clone size: NA
J gene: TRBJ2-1
V gene: TRBV7-9
D gene: TRBD2
CDR3 protein: CASSLGLASYNEQFF
CDR3 DNA: TGTGCCAGCAGCTTGGGACTAGCCTCATACAATGAGCAGTTCTTC

clone size: NA
J gene: TRBJ2-3
V gene: TRBV28
D gene: TRBD2
CDR3 protein: CASSLALAGGPGSTDTQYF
CDR3 DNA: TGTGCCAGCAGTTTAGCTCTCGCGGGAGGGCCAGGGAGCACAGATACGCAGTATTTT

clone size: NA
J gene: TRBJ1-3
V gene: TRBV18
D gene: NA
CDR3 protein: CASSRERGYSGNTIYF
CDR3 DNA: TGTGCCAGCTCTCGAGAAAGGGGCTACTCTGGAAACACCATATATTTT

clone size: NA
J gene: TRBJ1-5
V gene: TRBV5-1
D gene: TRBD1
CDR3 protein: CASSSGQGSQPQHF
CDR3 DNA: TGCGCCAGCAGCTCCGGACAGGGCAGTCAGCCCCAGCATTTT

clone size: NA
J gene: TRBJ1-5
V gene: TRBV19
D gene: NA
CDR3 protein: CASSIDGPQHF
CDR3 DNA: TGTGCCAGTAGTATAGACGGGCCCCAGCATTTT

clone size: NA
J gene: TRBJ2-2
V gene: TRBV29-1
D gene: NA
CDR3 protein: CSVEGAFGGELFF
CDR3 DNA: TGCAGCGTTGAGGGGGCGTTTGGCGGGGAGCTGTTTTTT

clone size: NA
J gene: TRBJ2-2
V gene: TRBV10-3
D gene: TRBD1
CDR3 protein: CASTGQGSATGELFF
CDR3 DNA: TGTGCCTCGACCGGACAGGGATCGGCCACCGGGGAGCTGTTTTTT

clone size: NA
J gene: TRBJ2-1
V gene: TRBV10-3
D gene: NA
CDR3 protein: CAIRGGGTRSYNEQFF
CDR3 DNA: TGTGCCATCAGGGGAGGGGGGACACGCTCCTACAATGAGCAGTTCTTC

clone size: NA
J gene: TRBJ2-6
V gene: TRBV28
D gene: NA
CDR3 protein: CASSDPGLSSGANVLIF
CDR3 DNA: TGTGCCAGCAGTGATCCGGGACTCTCCTCTGGGGCCAACGTCCTGATTTTC

clone size: NA
J gene: TRBJ2-1
V gene: TRBV9
D gene: TRBD2
CDR3 protein: CASSVERAGYNEQFF
CDR3 DNA: TGTGCCAGCAGCGTAGAGCGAGCGGGATACAATGAGCAGTTCTTC

clone size: NA
J gene: TRBJ2-1
V gene: TRBV27
D gene: NA
CDR3 protein: CASSLSRVAAYNEQFF
CDR3 DNA: TGTGCCAGCAGTTTATCGAGGGTTGCAGCCTACAATGAGCAGTTCTTC

clone size: NA
J gene: TRBJ2-7
V gene: TRBV29-1
D gene: TRBD2
CDR3 protein: CSVEGSGPNSYEQYF
CDR3 DNA: TGCAGCGTTGAAGGTAGCGGGCCCAACTCCTACGAGCAGTACTTC

clone size: NA
J gene: TRBJ2-3
V gene: TRBV5-8
D gene: NA
CDR3 protein: CASSLEGSGSVSPSSDTQYF
CDR3 DNA: TGTGCCAGCAGCTTGGAGGGGTCTGGATCGGTATCCCCATCATCCGATACGCAGTATTTT

clone size: NA
J gene: TRBJ2-6
V gene: TRBV9
D gene: NA
CDR3 protein: CASSAETGAGSGANVLTF
CDR3 DNA: TGTGCCAGCAGCGCAGAGACAGGCGCGGGCTCTGGGGCCAACGTCCTGACTTTC

clone size: NA
J gene: TRBJ2-3
V gene: TRBV5-3
D gene: TRBD2
CDR3 protein: CARSQRNMGGRALGDTQYF
CDR3 DNA: TGTGCCAGAAGCCAGAGGAACATGGGCGGGAGGGCCTTAGGAGATACGCAGTATTTT

clone size: NA
J gene: TRBJ2-1
V gene: TRBV11-2
D gene: NA
CDR3 protein: CASSFLGGTFSSYNEQFF
CDR3 DNA: TGTGCCAGCAGCTTTCTTGGCGGGACCTTTAGCTCCTACAATGAGCAGTTCTTC

clone size: medium-sized
J gene: TRBJ1-3
V gene: TRBV7-2
D gene: NA
CDR3 protein: CASSQDTRGNTIYF
CDR3 DNA: TGTGCCAGCAGCCAGGACACCAGAGGAAACACCATATATTTT

clone size: NA
J gene: TRBJ1-5
V gene: TRBV2
D gene: NA
CDR3 protein: CASRQGQQPQHF
CDR3 DNA: TGTGCCAGCAGGCAGGGGCAACAGCCCCAGCATTTT

clone size: NA
J gene: TRBJ2-3
V gene: TRBV30
D gene: TRBD2
CDR3 protein: CAWSIAGTIEVTQYF
CDR3 DNA: TGTGCCTGGAGCATAGCGGGAACCATTGAAGTGACGCAGTATTTT